The text below deals with one T cell receptor (beta chain). Antigen unknown. Amplification of TRBV12-4/TRBJ1-2 clonotypes used adaptor-ligated barcode primers. TCRdb reprocessed the multiplex PCR reads via MiXCR and lists one record per CDR3 protein. The sample carries around 1,100 distinct CDR3 sequences, 6.7% recorded once. Memory CD4+ T cells were sorted as CD4+CD45RO+CD25- cells. Study-level results: Tumor Treg TCRs overlapped most with tumor naive CD4+ cells.

Trimming cost V 2 bases and J 2 bases, with 9 bases left between them. The CDR3 has 14 amino acids. The rearrangement joins TRBV12-3 or TRBV12-4 to TRBJ1-2; D uncertain. The specimen was memory CD4+ T cells sorted from blood. Subset described: memory CD4+ T cells, CD4+CD45RO+CD25-. The receptor comes from a female donor with breast cancer. The CDR3 coding sequence is TGTGCCAGCAGTTTAAACAGTGGGAACTATGGCTACACCTTC. Translating it yields CASSLNSGNYGYTF.